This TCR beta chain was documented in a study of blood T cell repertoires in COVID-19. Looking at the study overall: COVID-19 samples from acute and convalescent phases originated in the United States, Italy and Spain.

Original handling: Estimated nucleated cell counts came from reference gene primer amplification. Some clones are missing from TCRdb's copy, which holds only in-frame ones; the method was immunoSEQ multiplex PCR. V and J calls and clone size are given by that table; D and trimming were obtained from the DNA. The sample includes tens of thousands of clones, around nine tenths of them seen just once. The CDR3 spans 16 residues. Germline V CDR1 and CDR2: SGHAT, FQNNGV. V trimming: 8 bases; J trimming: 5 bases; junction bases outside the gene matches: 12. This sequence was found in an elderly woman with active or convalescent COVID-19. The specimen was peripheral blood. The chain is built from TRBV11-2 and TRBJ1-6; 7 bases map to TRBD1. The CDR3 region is CASRVWQGGNNSPLHF. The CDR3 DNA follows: TGTGCCAGCCGTGTCTGGCAGGGGGGAAATAATTCACCCCTCCACTTT.